This T cell receptor (beta chain) was documented in a study of T cell responses to AZD1222 COVID-19 vaccine (dated by TCRdb to the early 2020s). About the investigation overall: TCR sequencing was performed for more than 230 trial participants, of whom 207 were given two doses of AZD1222 and around 25 were given two doses of MenACWY control vaccine. Trial participants were enrolled into age subgroups of 18-55, 56-69 and 70-plus years, which contained around 140, 26 and 57 TCR-sequenced participants, respectively. The full study reports these points: Conclusions about previously exposed vaccinees are limited because only six or seven AZD1222 recipients were SARS-CoV-2 seropositive at baseline. The whole spike protein was spanned by vaccine-associated CD4 TCRs, and dominant responses were seen in regions 160-218 and 743-854. No day 14 peak-response samples were available, so repertoires were characterized only after the peak T cell response. Nearly half of unique spike-specific TCRs reportedly recognized epitopes outside regions mutated in the B.1.351 and B.1.1.7 variants. Spike-specific TCR breadth and depth rose significantly after two AZD1222 doses compared with day 0 and with MenACWY recipients. Most participants were white British and females outnumbered males, and the authors suggested that clonal diversity may have been underestimated. The 56-69-year group was small, and its depth increase did not reach significance, likely because of low power.

The CDR3, cysteine through phenylalanine, is 13 amino acids long. Only the CDR3 DNA stays, 39 bases, in frame from base 1. From the germline V gene, CDR1 is MNHEY and CDR2 is SVGAGI. V is cut by 6 bases and J by 7 bases, and the space between the germline ends is 15 bases. The sample's time point label is to be understood as: about 28 days (+/-7) after the second vaccine dose. AZD1222 recipients whose second dose came at about 4 weeks and those whose second dose came at about 12 weeks were combined into one group, since spike-specific TCR depth and breadth did not differ between the two schedules. Vaccinee samples were obtained from the UK trials COV001 and COV002, which included a single-blind randomized controlled phase 2/3 trial of AZD1222 (ChAdOx1 nCoV-19) in healthy adults. Trial participant PBMC samples were collected at day 0 and day 28 after the second dose for TCRbeta chain sequencing. In regard to this clone: The antigen it recognizes is unknown. No base quality values were provided; no much bigger clone lies one nucleotide off.

The CDR3 regions of human TCRbeta chains were analyzed by immunosequencing. As for the authors' bioinformatics: Repertoire TCRs were matched against a reference library of SARS-CoV-2-specific TCRs generated with the MIRA antigen-specificity platform. Breadth was defined as the fraction of unique TCRs that were SARS-CoV-2-associated. Depth was defined as the fraction of total T cells that were SARS-CoV-2-associated. Using the MIRA data, each spike-specific TCR was assigned both to the spike region to which the TCR was reactive and to a CD4 or CD8 class. Log10-transformed breadth and depth values were compared by one-way ANOVA with Sidak's multiple comparisons tests. TCRdb provides this immuneACCESS table in a form limited to in-frame rearrangements. Some clones are lacking; in checked studies, under half of them reflect an unresolved V gene, and why the rest are absent is not known. V and J calls and clone size are given by that table; D and trimming were obtained from the DNA. The sample table lists about 150,000 clones, 87% of them with a count of one. The biggest ten clones account for over 1% of the sample.

The sequence came from an adult who received the AZD1222 COVID-19 vaccine. The specimen was peripheral blood, collected 28 days after the second AZD1222 dose. The chain couples TRBV6-5 to TRBJ1-1; TRBD1 could be the D gene, as 5 bases match. The CDR3 region: CASSRPGKGEAFF. The nucleotides read TGTGCCAGCAGCAGGCCAGGGAAAGGTGAAGCTTTCTTT.